The next 26 T cell receptor beta chains were all read from a single sample in a study of vaccination and CD4 T cells after COVID-19. These TCRs' antigens remain unknown. With the Oncomine TCR Beta short-read assay, DNA from cultured CD4+ T cells was sequenced. One entry per CDR3 protein results from TCRdb running MiXCR on the PCR reads. This table holds 10,000 to 15,000 distinct CDR3 sequences, 76% found once. Treatment noted: roughly ten-day PBMC culture with coronavirus spike peptide pools or control peptides (ViraFEST assay). The sequenced material came from CD4+ T cells from blood, cultured in vitro. These TCRs come from a human donor who had recovered from COVID-19.

The V gene is TRBV15, the J gene TRBJ1-3; the D gene is possibly TRBD1 (6 bases). The CDR3 spans 13 residues. The V end lost 5 bases, the J end lost 7 bases, and 12 bases lay between the germline ends. Germline V gives CDR1 LNHNV, CDR2 YYDKDF (reference sequence). The CDR3 bases are TGTGCCACCAGCGGACAGACCCGGAACACCATATATTTT. Translated, it gives CATSGQTRNTIYF.

The chain employs TRBV10-1 and TRBJ1-2; 7 nucleotides align to TRBD1. The CDR3 has 13 residues. V lost 3 bases and J lost 4; bases outside the gene matches: 2. CDR1 is WNHNN, CDR2 SYGVQD, per germline (reference sequence). CDR3 nucleotide sequence: TGCGCCAGCAGTGAAGACAGGGCCTATGGCTACACCTTC. This sequence encodes CASSEDRAYGYTF.

This sequence joins TRBV7-2 and TRBJ1-2, with D tentatively TRBD1 (6 bases). Germline V gives CDR1 SGHTA, CDR2 FQGNSA. The V end was cut by 1 base, the J end by 4 bases, with 13 bases between. This CDR3 is 15 amino acids long. The CDR3 DNA is TGTGCCAGCAGCTTAGATAGCGGACAGTCCTATGGCTACACCTTC. Amino acids: CASSLDSGQSYGYTF.

The rearrangement joins TRBV12-3 or TRBV12-4 to TRBJ2-2; 8 nucleotides match TRBD2. The CDR3 is 16 residues long. The V and J ends lost 6 bases and 5 bases, in that order; junction bases with no gene match: 11. The CDR3 sequence: CASRLPAGERTGELFF. CDR3 coding DNA: TGTGCCAGCAGGTTACCAGCGGGAGAGCGGACCGGGGAGCTGTTTTTT.

This clonotype has only a few counts. V and J are TRBV20-1 and TRBJ1-2; perhaps TRBD1 as D (5 bases). CDR1 is DFQATT and CDR2 is SNEGSKA in the germline V gene (reference sequence). This CDR3 is built from 10 residues. The CDR3 sequence: CSAPQGGYTF. DNA for the CDR3: TGCAGCGCCCCGCAGGGAGGCTACACCTTC.

This clonotype has only a few counts. The V and J genes are TRBV20-1 and TRBJ1-5; D is unresolved. V dropped 2 bases and J dropped 2 bases, with 19 bases sitting between them. The CDR3 contains 17 residues. CDR1 and CDR2 from the germline V gene are DFQATT and SNEGSKA (reference sequence). The CDR3 DNA reads TGCAGTGCTAGAAGGTGGGGTGACGGGCTCCGCAATCAGCCCCAGCATTTT. Amino acids: CSARRWGDGLRNQPQHF.

This chain uses TRBV25-1 with TRBJ1-5; tentative D call: TRBD1 (6 bases). V lost 4 bases and J 9 bases, leaving 16 bases between the germline ends. The CDR3 runs 14 residues. Germline CDR1 MGHDK, CDR2 SYGVNS. The CDR3 nucleotides read TGTGCCAGCAGTGCGGGGACCGCACAGGGGCCCCAGCATTTT. It yields the protein CASSAGTAQGPQHF.

The V call is TRBV28, the J call TRBJ2-7, with no clear D. Germline CDR1 MDHEN, CDR2 SYDVKM. Deletions cut 4 bases from V and 0 bases from J, with 4 bases between. The CDR3 is 12 residues long. The CDR3 DNA reads as TGTGCCAGCAGTTCCACCTCCTACGAGCAGTACTTC. This codes for CASSSTSYEQYF.

The rearrangement joins TRBV28 to TRBJ2-2, with D tentatively TRBD1 (6 bases). The CDR3 loop spans 17 amino acids. V lost 6 bases, J lost 6 bases, and 23 bases lay in between. The germline V gene has CDR1 MDHEN and CDR2 SYDVKM. The CDR3 sequence: CASSHIQGFDSSGELFF. The CDR3 DNA follows: TGTGCCAGCAGCCATATACAGGGCTTCGATTCCTCCGGGGAGCTGTTTTTT. Supplemented by reference TRBV28 and TRBJ2-2, the full variable domain reads DVKVTQSSRYLVKRTGEKVFLECVQDMDHENMFWYRQDPGLGLRLIYFSYDVKMKEKGDIPEGYSVSREKKERFSLILESASTNQTSMYLCASSHIQGFDSSGELFFGEGSRLTVL.

V gene TRBV4-3 combines with J gene TRBJ2-7, with D possibly matching TRBD1 (5 bases). The CDR3 loop spans 15 amino acids. CDR1 is LGHNA and CDR2 is YSLEER in the germline V gene. With 5 bases removed from V and 0 bases from J, the gap between germline ends came to 14 bases. Here the CDR3 reads CASSEVLGLSYEQYF. For the CDR3, the DNA is TGCGCCAGCAGCGAGGTTTTGGGGCTCTCCTACGAGCAGTACTTC.

On this clonotype: One end of the junction varies from germline; a read error may be responsible. The chain combines TRBV6-1 with TRBJ1-3; perhaps TRBD1 as D (5 bases). Germline V gene lookup returns CDR1 MNHNS and CDR2 SASEGT. This CDR3 contains 16 residues. The CDR3 region is CAGRGHGLFSGNTIYF. The CDR3 DNA reads as TGTGCCGGCAGAGGACACGGGCTCTTCTCTGGAAACACCATATATTTT.

The chain links TRBV6-2 or TRBV6-3 to TRBJ2-2, with 7 positions matching TRBD1. This CDR3 region has 16 residues. Germline V lookup: CDR1 MNHEY, CDR2 SVGEGT. V shed 0 bases and J 4 bases; nucleotides not matched to a gene: 5. CDR3 nucleotides: TGTGCCAGCAGTTACTCTAGGCCAGGGGGCACCGGGGAGCTGTTTTTT. It yields the protein CASSYSRPGGTGELFF.

This chain joins TRBV6-5 and TRBJ1-5, with a weak D call TRBD1 (5 bases). In germline, CDR1 is MNHEY, CDR2 SVGAGI. The CDR3 length is 15 residues. The V end was cut by 2 bases, the J end by 1 base, with 9 bases between. The CDR3 is CASSYDGASNQPQHF. CDR3 DNA sequence: TGTGCCAGCAGTTACGATGGGGCGAGCAATCAGCCCCAGCATTTT.

The chain employs TRBV27 and TRBJ1-1; TRBD1 might be the D (5 bases). Germline V gene lookup returns CDR1 MNHEY and CDR2 SMNVEV (reference sequence). Trimming took 5 bases from V and 0 from J, leaving 16 bases between them. This CDR3 contains 16 residues. The CDR3 DNA reads as TGTGCCAGCAGTGGGGCCCGGTCCCGCATGAACACTGAAGCTTTCTTT. The encoded protein is CASSGARSRMNTEAFF.

The CDR3 DNA reads TGTGCCAGCAGTTCAGCCCCCAATTCACCCCTCCACTTT. This codes for CASSSAPNSPLHF. The chain links TRBV12-3 or TRBV12-4 to TRBJ1-6; D is ambiguous. Trimming pared 4 bases from V and 7 bases from J, leaving 8 bases between. The CDR3 is made up of 13 amino acids.

This rearrangement joins TRBV2 to TRBJ2-7; D gene ambiguous. In germline, CDR1 is SNHLY, CDR2 FYNNEI. The CDR3 length is 13 residues. Trimming cost V 8 bases and J 4 bases, with 15 bases left between them. The CDR3 DNA follows: TGTGCCAGCTGCCCCGCTCCTAAATACGAGCAGTACTTC. It translates to CASCPAPKYEQYF.

The V call is TRBV19, the J call TRBJ2-4; either TRBD1 or TRBD2 may fit D (5 bases each). This CDR3 contains 12 residues. CDR1 LNHDA and CDR2 SQIVND come from the germline V gene (reference sequence). V lost 10 bases, J lost 12 bases, and 19 bases lay in between. CDR3 DNA sequence: TGTGCCACCCGAACGGGGTTGGGGCGTCAGTACTTC. Its translation is CATRTGLGRQYF.

The chain uses TRBV11-2 and TRBJ2-3, with 7 positions matching TRBD2. The CDR3 contains 18 residues. CDR1 is SGHAT and CDR2 is FQNNGV in the germline V gene. J gave up 6 bases and V 5 bases, and 20 bases lay outside the gene matches. The CDR3 is CASSPPWYERGVADTQYF. Here the CDR3 DNA reads TGTGCCAGCAGCCCCCCCTGGTACGAGCGGGGAGTGGCTGATACGCAGTATTTT.

The CDR3 reads CASSIEPGSGANVLTF. DNA for the CDR3: TGTGCCAGTAGTATAGAACCAGGGTCTGGGGCCAACGTCCTGACTTTC. J is TRBJ2-6 and V is TRBV19, with D perhaps matching TRBD1 (5 bases). The CDR3 runs 16 residues. CDR1 LNHDA and CDR2 SQIVND come from the germline V gene (reference sequence). The V gene lost 0 bases and the J gene lost 1 base, with 7 bases spanning the gap. Variable domain in full (rest from reference TRBV19 and TRBJ2-6): DGGITQSPKYLFRKEGQNVTLSCEQNLNHDAMYWYRQDPGQGLRLIYYSQIVNDFQKGDIAEGYSVSREKKESFPLTVTSAQKNPTAFYLCASSIEPGSGANVLTFGAGSRLTVL.

This clonotype came up once. The gene calls are TRBV20-1 and TRBJ2-3; the match to TRBD1 covers 11 bases. The germline CDR1 and CDR2 sequences are DFQATT and SNEGSKA (reference sequence). The CDR3 length is 15 residues. The junction had 8 bases not matched to a gene; V was cut back by 5 bases and J by 4 bases. In DNA form, the CDR3 reads TGCAGTGCTTCCCCGGGACAGGGGGTAGCAGATACGCAGTATTTT. It codes for CSASPGQGVADTQYF.

The chain uses TRBV19 and TRBJ1-6, with 9 bases lining up with TRBD1. V lost 5 bases, J lost 6 bases, and 8 bases stayed unmatched. This CDR3 spans 16 amino acids. Looked up from germline, CDR1 is LNHDA and CDR2 is SQIVND (reference sequence). In nucleotides, the CDR3 is TGTGCCAGTAGTGTTCCACAGGGGGCGCGTAATTCACCCCTCCACTTT. This gives the protein CASSVPQGARNSPLHF.

This clonotype appeared once. The V gene is TRBV29-1, the J gene TRBJ2-4, with D unclear. V was clipped by 0 bases and J by 8 bases, with 11 bases between them. Germline V gene sequence: CDR1 SQVTM, CDR2 ANQGSEA. The CDR3 has 13 amino acids. CDR3 in amino acids: CSVEDRGRDIQYF. Written as DNA, the CDR3 is TGCAGCGTTGAAGACAGAGGAAGGGACATTCAGTACTTC.

The chain uses TRBV20-1 and TRBJ1-1; maybe TRBD1 (5 bases). The CDR3 spans 12 residues. Per germline, CDR1 DFQATT and CDR2 SNEGSKA (reference sequence). V was cut by 3 bases and J by 1 base, with 6 bases left in between. CDR3: CSARQGNTEAFF. CDR3 DNA sequence: TGCAGTGCTAGGCAGGGGAACACTGAAGCTTTCTTT.

The chain carries TRBV27 and TRBJ1-2; 8 nucleotides line up with TRBD1. V shed 3 bases and J 1 base; nucleotides not matched to a gene: 10. CDR1 MNHEY and CDR2 SMNVEV come from the germline V gene (reference sequence). This CDR3 comprises 17 residues. The CDR3 here is CASSFLTGALLNYGYTF. The CDR3 DNA reads TGTGCCAGCAGTTTCCTGACAGGGGCCCTCCTTAACTATGGCTACACCTTC.

V gene TRBV27 combines with J gene TRBJ1-2; 9 bases fit TRBD1. V lost 2 bases to trimming and J lost 8 bases; unmatched junction nucleotides: 6. The CDR3 contains 14 residues. Germline CDR1 is MNHEY and CDR2 is SMNVEV (reference sequence). The CDR3 region has the DNA TGTGCCAGCAGTTTAGGGGACAGGGATCACGGCTACACCTTC. The encoded protein is CASSLGDRDHGYTF.

The genes are TRBV20-1 and TRBJ2-2; 9 nucleotides match TRBD2. The germline gives CDR1 DFQATT, CDR2 SNEGSKA (reference sequence). The CDR3 is made up of 15 amino acids. Unmatched junction bases numbered 1, after V lost 2 bases and J lost 0 bases. The CDR3, as DNA: TGCAGTGCTAGAATAGCGGGGGCGAACACCGGGGAGCTGTTTTTT. This codes for CSARIAGANTGELFF.